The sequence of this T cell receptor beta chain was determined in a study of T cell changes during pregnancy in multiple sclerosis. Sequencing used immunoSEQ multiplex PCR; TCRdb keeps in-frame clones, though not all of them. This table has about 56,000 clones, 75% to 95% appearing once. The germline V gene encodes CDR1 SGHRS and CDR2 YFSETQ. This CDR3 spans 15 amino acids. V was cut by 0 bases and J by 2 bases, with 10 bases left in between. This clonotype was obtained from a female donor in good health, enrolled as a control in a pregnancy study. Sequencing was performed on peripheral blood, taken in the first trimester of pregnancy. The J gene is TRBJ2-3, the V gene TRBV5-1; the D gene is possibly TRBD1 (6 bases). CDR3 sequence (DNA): TGCGCCAGCAGCTTGGGGGGACATCTCACAGATACGCAGTATTTT. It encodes CASSLGGHLTDTQYF.